The 18 T cell receptor beta chains given below trace back to one sample, sequenced in a study of T cells in Graves' hyperthyroidism and ophthalmopathy. RNA transcripts were the template for amplifying TCR beta CDR3 regions. TCR CDR3 underwent first-round RT-PCR with the HTBI primer set. TCRdb passed the multiplex PCR reads through MiXCR, listing each CDR3 protein once. This sample has hundreds of thousands of distinct CDR3 sequences, with around 25% found just once. What was sequenced was blood. The source is a man aged 45-65 years with Graves' hyperthyroidism.

This chain links TRBV15 with TRBJ2-1; D is uncertain. Germline CDR1 reads LNHNV; CDR2 reads YYDKDF (reference sequence). V was shortened by 5 bases and J by 6 bases, with 11 bases between the two germline ends. The CDR3 consists of 13 residues. CDR3 residues: CATSVSAANEQFF. CDR3 nucleotide sequence: TGTGCCACCAGCGTTTCGGCCGCCAATGAGCAGTTCTTC.

This clonotype was observed a handful of times. The chain uses TRBV7-9 and TRBJ2-7; the D call may be TRBD1 or TRBD2 (5 bases each). V lost 6 bases to trimming and J lost 3 bases, with 12 bases between them. This CDR3 has 13 amino acids. Per germline, CDR1 SEHNR and CDR2 FQNEAQ (reference sequence). In nucleotides, the CDR3 is TGTGCCAGCAGTGGGACGGTAGACTACGAGCAGTACTTC. It encodes CASSGTVDYEQYF.

This clonotype was counted between two and nine times. The chain's CDR3 is CSASAIAGADTQYF. DNA of the CDR3: TGCAGTGCTAGCGCCATAGCGGGAGCAGATACGCAGTATTTT. V and J are TRBV20-1 and TRBJ2-3, with 9 bases fitting TRBD2. The CDR3 has 14 residues. Germline CDR1 DFQATT, CDR2 SNEGSKA (reference sequence). Trimming cost V 3 bases and J 4 bases; bases outside gene matches: 5.

The rearrangement uses TRBV27 and TRBJ1-2; D unclear. The length of the CDR3 is 13 residues. Germline lookup yields CDR1 MNHEY and CDR2 SMNVEV (reference sequence). Trimming stripped 4 bases from V and 4 bases from J, with 10 bases between. The CDR3 loop is CASSSAGTYGYTF. The CDR3 DNA is TGTGCCAGCAGTTCCGCAGGAACCTATGGCTACACCTTC.

This clonotype was seen at least ten times. The V and J genes are TRBV5-1 and TRBJ2-7; no clear D. Trimming pared 0 bases from V and 6 bases from J, leaving 4 bases between. CDR3 length: 11 residues. Germline values: CDR1 SGHRS, CDR2 YFSETQ. The CDR3 DNA follows: TGCGCCAGCAGCTTGGATAGCGAGCAGTACTTC. This codes for CASSLDSEQYF.

This clonotype was seen many times. CDR3 sequence (DNA): TGTGCCAGCGGGGGGACTTCACAAGAGACCCAGTACTTC. This translates into CASGGTSQETQYF. V and J are TRBV2 and TRBJ2-5; D might be TRBD2 (6 bases). CDR1 and CDR2 from the germline V gene are SNHLY and FYNNEI. The CDR3 loop spans 13 amino acids. Trimming left V 8 bases short and J 2 bases short, with 12 bases between. The entire variable domain, with the rest obtained from reference TRBV2 and TRBJ2-5, is as follows: EPEVTQTPSHQVTQMGQEVILRCVPISNHLYFYWYRQILGQKVEFLVSFYNNEISEKSEIFDDQFSVERPDGSNFTLKIRSTKLEDSAMYFCASGGTSQETQYFGPGTRLLVL.

V and J are TRBV20-1 and TRBJ2-5, with a possible D match to TRBD1 (5 bases). Germline CDR1 is DFQATT and CDR2 is SNEGSKA (reference sequence). The germline V and J ends were trimmed by 1 base and 3 bases, with 12 bases remaining between them. The CDR3 loop spans 14 amino acids. CDR3 protein: CSARGLSREETQYF. The DNA for the CDR3 is TGCAGTGCTAGAGGTTTGAGCAGGGAAGAGACCCAGTACTTC.

The rearrangement links TRBV14 to TRBJ2-7; D gene unclear. Looked up from germline, CDR1 is SGHDN and CDR2 is FVKESK. Trimming removed 1 base from V and 0 bases from J, with 10 bases in between. The CDR3 runs to 15 residues. The CDR3 nucleotides are TGTGCCAGCAGCCAAGGGCTGGGCTACTCCTACGAGCAGTACTTC. It is translated as CASSQGLGYSYEQYF.

This clonotype was counted at least ten times. The V and J genes are TRBV28 and TRBJ2-7, with D maybe TRBD1 (6 bases). The CDR3 runs to 13 residues. V was clipped by 7 bases and J by 3 bases, with 13 bases between them. Per germline, CDR1 MDHEN and CDR2 SYDVKM. CDR3 nucleotide sequence: TGTGCCAGCAAACGGACAGATCTCTACGAGCAGTACTTC. Translated: CASKRTDLYEQYF.

This clonotype was picked up a small number of times. The V gene is TRBV7-9, the J gene TRBJ1-1; no clear D gene. This CDR3 is built from 12 residues. V gave up 6 bases and J gave up 3 bases, with 8 bases separating them. Germline V gene data show CDR1 as SEHNR and CDR2 as FQNEAQ (reference sequence). The DNA of the CDR3 is TGTGCCAGCAGTTACCAGGACACTGAAGCTTTCTTT. This codes for CASSYQDTEAFF.

This clonotype has at least ten counts. This sequence joins TRBV28 and TRBJ2-5, with a possible D match to TRBD1 (6 bases). The CDR3 runs to 16 residues. Germline CDR1 is MDHEN and CDR2 is SYDVKM. With 5 bases removed from V and 6 bases from J, the gap between germline ends came to 22 bases. In DNA form, the CDR3 reads TGTGCCAGCAGTACCCCCGGGACACAAAAGAAGAAGACCCAGTACTTC. It specifies CASSTPGTQKKKTQYF.

The chain couples TRBV9 to TRBJ2-3; unclear D gene. Per germline, CDR1 SGDLS and CDR2 YYNGEE. Trimming removed 3 bases from V and 2 bases from J, with 7 bases in between. The CDR3 is made up of 13 amino acids. CDR3 loop: CASSAEVTDTQYF. CDR3 nucleotides: TGTGCCAGCAGCGCCGAAGTCACAGATACGCAGTATTTT.

The J gene is TRBJ2-1, the V gene TRBV12-5; D unclear. CDR1 and CDR2 from the germline V gene are LGHNT and FRNRAP. CDR3 length: 15 residues. V was cut by 2 bases and J by 9 bases, with 17 bases left in between. The CDR3 region is CASGLLPPYGSEQFF. The CDR3 nucleotides are TGTGCTAGTGGTTTGCTACCCCCATATGGATCTGAGCAGTTCTTC.

This clonotype appeared a few times. The chain is built from TRBV4-1 and TRBJ2-5, with a tentative D call TRBD1 (6 bases). This CDR3 has 15 residues. The V gene's germline CDR1 is MGHRA and CDR2 YSYEKL. V shed 1 base and J shed 5 bases, with 14 bases lying between them. CDR3 in amino acids: CASSQAQGSMETQYF. DNA for the CDR3: TGCGCCAGCAGCCAAGCCCAGGGGAGCATGGAGACCCAGTACTTC.

This clonotype was seen a few times. The rearrangement links TRBV12-3 or TRBV12-4 to TRBJ1-6; 7 bases line up with TRBD1. Trimming removed 7 bases from V and 7 bases from J; junction bases left unmatched: 10. CDR3 size: 15 residues. CDR3: CASTSGTETNSPLHF. The CDR3 DNA follows: TGTGCCAGCACCTCCGGGACAGAGACAAATTCACCCCTCCACTTT.

The chain combines TRBV7-9 with TRBJ2-7; a possible D gene is TRBD1 (6 bases). The germline CDR1 and CDR2 sequences are SEHNR and FQNEAQ (reference sequence). The CDR3 length is 15 residues. Trimming took off 5 bases at V and 1 base at J, with 15 bases between the two ends. The CDR3 nucleotides read TGTGCCAGCAGCCCGGAGACAGGAACTTCCTACGAGCAGTACTTC. Translated, it gives CASSPETGTSYEQYF.

The chain joins TRBV5-6 to TRBJ2-3; 10 bases align to TRBD2. J was trimmed by 0 bases and V by 4 bases; bases with no gene match: 5. Germline V gene lookup returns CDR1 SGHDT and CDR2 YYEEEE. CDR3 length: 16 residues. CDR3 nucleotides: TGTGCCAGCAGCCCCTTACTAGCGGGGAGCACAGATACGCAGTATTTT. It encodes CASSPLLAGSTDTQYF.

V and J are TRBV7-8 and TRBJ2-2; D is uncertain. Germline V gene sequence: CDR1 SGHVS, CDR2 FQNEAQ. The CDR3 extends over 14 amino acids. V lost 3 bases, J lost 7 bases, and 12 bases lay in between. CDR3 protein: CASSFGQAVGELFF. For the CDR3, the DNA is TGTGCCAGCAGCTTCGGGCAGGCGGTCGGGGAGCTGTTTTTT.